This is a list of T cell receptor beta chains from one sample in a study of cytomegalovirus exposure and HLA in healthy donors. Using immunoSEQ multiplex PCR, the repertoire was profiled, and TCRdb retains in-frame clones only, with some absent. In the table there are over 100,000 clones, approximately 79% of which are singletons. The sequencing sample was made of PBMCs. These receptors all stem from a man in his fifties in good health and CMV-seropositive. Both conserved end residues are part of each CDR3. The size of a clone is reported for some rows only, either as once, few or many, or as a class for expanded clones.

clone_size: -; j_call: TRBJ2-3; v_call: TRBV10-2; cdr3_aa: CATLSPTGGKADTQYF
clone_size: -; j_call: TRBJ2-7; v_call: TRBV9; cdr3_aa: CASSVGHSHEQYF
clone_size: -; j_call: TRBJ1-2; v_call: TRBV28; cdr3_aa: CASRGDRSYGYTF
clone_size: -; j_call: TRBJ2-5; v_call: TRBV7-7; cdr3_aa: CASSKTGQETQYF
clone_size: -; j_call: TRBJ1-5; v_call: TRBV7-6; cdr3_aa: CASSLVGGEGNQPQHF
clone_size: -; j_call: -; v_call: TRBV19; cdr3_aa: CASSVSWSYEQYF
clone_size: -; j_call: TRBJ2-6; v_call: TRBV5-1; cdr3_aa: CASSASGRSGANVLTF
clone_size: few; j_call: TRBJ1-1; v_call: TRBV7-2; cdr3_aa: CASSPSWGGTEAFF
clone_size: few; j_call: TRBJ2-7; v_call: TRBV6-1; cdr3_aa: CASSEGTSGAREQYF
clone_size: -; j_call: TRBJ2-1; v_call: TRBV27; cdr3_aa: CASSLSSGQGNFF
clone_size: -; j_call: TRBJ2-1; v_call: TRBV27; cdr3_aa: CASRRWAGGNNEQFF
clone_size: -; j_call: TRBJ2-7; v_call: TRBV7-8; cdr3_aa: CASSSEAGGPYEQYF
clone_size: -; j_call: TRBJ1-2; v_call: TRBV5-4; cdr3_aa: CASSSTGSNYGYTF
clone_size: -; j_call: TRBJ1-6; v_call: TRBV5-6; cdr3_aa: CASSLTGGPNSPLHF
clone_size: -; j_call: TRBJ2-1; v_call: TRBV6-1; cdr3_aa: CASADFHYNEQFF
clone_size: -; j_call: TRBJ1-1; v_call: TRBV6-1; cdr3_aa: CASSEAYREAEAFF
clone_size: -; j_call: TRBJ1-4; v_call: TRBV5-1; cdr3_aa: CASSSPGSNEKLFF